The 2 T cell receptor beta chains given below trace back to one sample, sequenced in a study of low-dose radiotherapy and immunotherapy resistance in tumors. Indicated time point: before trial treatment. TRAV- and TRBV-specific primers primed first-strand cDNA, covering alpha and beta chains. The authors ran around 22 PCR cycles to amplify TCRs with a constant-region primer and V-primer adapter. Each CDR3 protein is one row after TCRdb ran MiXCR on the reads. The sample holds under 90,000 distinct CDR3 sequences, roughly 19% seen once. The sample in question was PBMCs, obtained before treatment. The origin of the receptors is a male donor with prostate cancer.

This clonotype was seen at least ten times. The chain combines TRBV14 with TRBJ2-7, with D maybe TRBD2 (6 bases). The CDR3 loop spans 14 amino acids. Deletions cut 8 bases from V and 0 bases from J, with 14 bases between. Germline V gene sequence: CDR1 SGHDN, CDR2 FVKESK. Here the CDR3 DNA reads TGTGCCAGCGGAGGGGATGGGGACTCCTACGAGCAGTACTTC. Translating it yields CASGGDGDSYEQYF.

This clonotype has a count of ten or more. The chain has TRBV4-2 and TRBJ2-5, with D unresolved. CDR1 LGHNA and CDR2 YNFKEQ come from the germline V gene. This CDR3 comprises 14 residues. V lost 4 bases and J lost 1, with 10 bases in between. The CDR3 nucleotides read TGTGCCAGCAGCCCCGGTGGATCCCAAGAGACCCAGTACTTC. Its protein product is CASSPGGSQETQYF.